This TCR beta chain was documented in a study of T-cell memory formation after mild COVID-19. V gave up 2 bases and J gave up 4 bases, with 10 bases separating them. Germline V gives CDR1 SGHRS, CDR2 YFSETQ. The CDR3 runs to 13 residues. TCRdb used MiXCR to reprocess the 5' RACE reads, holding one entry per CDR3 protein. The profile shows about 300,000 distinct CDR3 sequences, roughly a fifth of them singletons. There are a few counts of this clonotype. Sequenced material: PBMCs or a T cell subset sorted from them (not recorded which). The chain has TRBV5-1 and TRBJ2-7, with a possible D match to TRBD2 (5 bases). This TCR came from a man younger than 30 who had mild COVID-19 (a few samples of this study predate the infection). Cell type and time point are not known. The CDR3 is CASSFPERYEQYF. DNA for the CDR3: TGCGCCAGCAGCTTCCCCGAGCGGTACGAGCAGTACTTC.